A single sample gave rise to the 20 T cell receptor beta chains below, sequenced in a study of blood T cell repertoires in COVID-19. Produced via immunoSEQ multiplex PCR; TCRdb's table is partial and in-frame only. The sample carries about 150,000 clones, about 87% recorded once. Sample: peripheral blood. The receptors stem from a woman over 75 with COVID-19, enrolled during active disease.

The chain uses TRBV6-2 or TRBV6-3 and TRBJ1-2; D might be TRBD1 (5 bases). Germline CDR1 MNHEY, CDR2 SVGEGT. V shed 2 bases and J shed 1 base, with 14 bases lying between them. The CDR3 has 16 residues. In nucleotides, the CDR3 is TGTGCCAGCAGTTACCCTTCCAGGGAAATTAACTATGGCTACACCTTC. Residues: CASSYPSREINYGYTF.

The chain couples TRBV3-1 (or the pseudogene TRBV3-2) to TRBJ2-5, with D unclear. The CDR3 covers 14 residues. Trimming pared 5 bases from V and 7 bases from J, leaving 17 bases between. Per germline, CDR1 LGHDT and CDR2 YNNKEL (reference sequence). DNA for the CDR3: TGTGCCAGCAGCTCCCCACAAACCCGAGGGACCCAGTACTTC. Its protein is CASSSPQTRGTQYF.

The genes are TRBV4-3 and TRBJ2-3; no definite D call. This CDR3 spans 15 amino acids. Germline CDR1 and CDR2: LGHNA and YSLEER. The V and J ends lost 3 bases and 0 bases respectively, with 10 bases between them. Here the CDR3 DNA reads TGCGCCAGCAGCCAGCAGCCGACTAGCACAGATACGCAGTATTTT. It is translated as CASSQQPTSTDTQYF.

V usage is TRBV7-8 and J usage is TRBJ1-4, with D unresolved. Trimming took 5 bases from V and 8 from J, leaving 12 bases between them. CDR1 and CDR2 (germline): SGHVS, FQNEAQ. This CDR3 region has 13 residues. The CDR3 loop reads CASSRSREEKLFF. CDR3 DNA sequence: TGTGCCAGCAGCCGTTCGAGGGAAGAAAAACTGTTTTTT.

V usage is TRBV5-1 and J usage is TRBJ2-1, with TRBD2 matching 7 bases. CDR3 size: 14 residues. CDR1 is SGHRS and CDR2 is YFSETQ in the germline V gene. V lost 4 bases and J lost 7; bases outside the gene matches: 8. CDR3 residues: CASSLSGIGNEQFF. The CDR3 region has the DNA TGCGCCAGCAGCCTCAGCGGGATCGGGAATGAGCAGTTCTTC. The variable domain in full, completed from reference TRBV5-1 and TRBJ2-1, reads KAGVTQTPRYLIKTRGQQVTLSCSPISGHRSVSWYQQTPGQGLQFLFEYFSETQRNKGNFPGRFSGRQFSNSRSEMNVSTLELGDSALYLCASSLSGIGNEQFFGPGTRLTVL.

The V gene is TRBV7-2, the J gene TRBJ1-5; 12 positions agree with TRBD1. There are 15 residues in the CDR3. V was clipped by 6 bases and J by 6 bases; unmatched bases: 6. The germline gives CDR1 SGHTA, CDR2 FQGNSA. The chain's CDR3 is CASRPGQGAGQPQHF. In DNA form, the CDR3 reads TGTGCCAGCAGGCCGGGACAGGGGGCCGGTCAGCCCCAGCATTTT. The whole variable domain, filled in from reference TRBV7-2 and TRBJ1-5, reads GAGVSQSPSNKVTEKGKDVELRCDPISGHTALYWYRQSLGQGLEFLIYFQGNSAPDKSGLPSDRFSAERTGGSVSTLTIQRTQQEDSAVYLCASRPGQGAGQPQHFGDGTRLSIL.

CDR3 loop: CASRRQVDNTIYF. The DNA for the CDR3 is TGTGCCAGCAGGAGACAGGTCGATAACACCATATATTTT. The rearrangement links TRBV28 to TRBJ1-3; maybe TRBD1 (6 bases). This CDR3 is 13 amino acids long. V shed 6 bases and J shed 7 bases, with 13 bases lying between them. Germline-derived CDR1 and CDR2 are MDHEN and SYDVKM.

In this sample, this clone turned up once. V gene TRBV6-5 combines with J gene TRBJ1-6; TRBD1 matches 8 bases. V lost 0 bases, J lost 7 bases, and 2 bases stayed unmatched. There are 15 residues in the CDR3. CDR1 MNHEY and CDR2 SVGAGI come from the germline V gene. In DNA form, the CDR3 reads TGTGCCAGCAGTTACTCGACAGGGGAGAATTCACCCCTCCACTTT. Its protein product is CASSYSTGENSPLHF.

The chain uses TRBV5-1 and TRBJ2-2, with D possibly TRBD2 on 7 matching bases. V was trimmed by 4 bases and J by 3 bases, leaving 13 bases between them. From germline, CDR1 is SGHRS and CDR2 YFSETQ. The CDR3 covers 15 residues. The CDR3 loop is CASSVRGGDTGELFF. The CDR3 nucleotides read TGCGCCAGCAGCGTGAGGGGGGGCGACACCGGGGAGCTGTTTTTT.

The genes are TRBV6-5 and TRBJ1-2; 7 nucleotides line up with TRBD1. V shed 6 bases, J shed 1 base, and the junction held 8 bases outside the gene matches. CDR3 length: 15 amino acids. The V gene's germline CDR1 is MNHEY and CDR2 SVGAGI. CDR3 region: CASRAQTGLNYGYTF. The CDR3, as DNA: TGTGCCAGCAGGGCACAGACAGGGCTTAACTATGGCTACACCTTC.

This clone was counted a few times. The rearrangement uses TRBV4-3 and TRBJ1-2; TRBD1 is a possible D gene (5 bases). CDR1 is LGHNA and CDR2 is YSLEER in the germline V gene. The CDR3 contains 15 residues. Trimming stripped 4 bases from V and 4 bases from J, with 16 bases between. CDR3 DNA sequence: TGCGCCAGCAGCCCCCAGGACAAGGGCGGCTATGGCTACACCTTC. As protein: CASSPQDKGGYGYTF.

J is TRBJ1-6 and V is TRBV3-1 (or the pseudogene TRBV3-2); TRBD1 aligns across 7 bases. The J segment lost 10 bases and the V segment lost 2 bases, leaving 8 bases of the junction unmatched. In germline, CDR1 is LGHDT, CDR2 YNNKEL (reference sequence). The length of the CDR3 is 15 residues. This CDR3 is CASSQWDSLESPLHF. The DNA for the CDR3 is TGTGCCAGCAGCCAATGGGACAGCCTCGAGTCACCCCTCCACTTT.

This chain connects TRBV10-3 to TRBJ2-1; D may be TRBD1 (6 bases). Germline CDR1 ENHRY, CDR2 SYGVKD. CDR3 length: 13 residues. The ends were cut back, 11 bases at V and 3 bases at J, with 14 bases in the middle. The CDR3 spells CAATGLGYNEQFF. CDR3 in DNA: TGTGCCGCAACAGGGTTGGGCTACAATGAGCAGTTCTTC.

This chain connects TRBV28 to TRBJ1-5; 8 bases are a match to TRBD1. After removal of 4 bases from V and 4 bases from J, the junction contained 3 bases not matched to a gene. The CDR3 totals 14 residues. CDR1 and CDR2 (germline): MDHEN, SYDVKM. CDR3 amino acids: CASSSQGANQPQHF. CDR3 nucleotide sequence: TGTGCCAGCAGTTCTCAGGGGGCGAATCAGCCCCAGCATTTT.

The CDR3 loop reads CASSPDLGGRSGELFF. The CDR3 DNA sequence: TGCGCCAGCAGCCCTGATCTGGGCGGGAGGTCCGGGGAGCTGTTTTTT. V is TRBV5-1 and J is TRBJ2-2; 8 nucleotides match TRBD2. Germline CDR1 and CDR2: SGHRS and YFSETQ. The ends lost 4 bases at V and 6 bases at J; junction bases unmatched: 11. This CDR3 is built from 16 residues. The variable domain in full, completed from reference TRBV5-1 and TRBJ2-2, reads KAGVTQTPRYLIKTRGQQVTLSCSPISGHRSVSWYQQTPGQGLQFLFEYFSETQRNKGNFPGRFSGRQFSNSRSEMNVSTLELGDSALYLCASSPDLGGRSGELFFGEGSRLTVL.

The chain joins TRBV9 to TRBJ2-1; a weak D match, TRBD1 (6 bases). Trimming removed 5 bases at V and 10 bases at J, with 13 bases between. CDR1 is SGDLS and CDR2 is YYNGEE in the germline V gene. This CDR3 spans 12 amino acids. CDR3 in DNA: TGTGCCAGCAGACCCAGGGGCAGCGAGCAGTTCTTC. Translated, it gives CASRPRGSEQFF.

The chain has TRBV4-3 and TRBJ1-5; no clear D. CDR3 length: 13 amino acids. Germline values: CDR1 LGHNA, CDR2 YSLEER. Between the trimmed V and J ends, which lost 4 bases and 4 bases, there was a span of 8 bases. CDR3 residues: CASSPGENQPQHF. CDR3 coding DNA: TGCGCCAGCAGCCCCGGGGAGAATCAGCCCCAGCATTTT.

This clone was recorded once. The chain is built from TRBV6-6 and TRBJ1-2; TRBD1 might be the D (6 bases). CDR1 MNHNY and CDR2 SVGAGI come from the germline V gene (reference sequence). The CDR3 is 20 amino acids. V lost 5 bases and J lost 4, with 32 bases in between. The CDR3 nucleotides read TGTGCCAGCAGTCATCCTCCGGGACACCTAAGCTCTAGGGACCCCTATGGCTACACCTTC. Protein: CASSHPPGHLSSRDPYGYTF.

The genes are TRBV13 and TRBJ2-7; 9 bases are a match to TRBD1. Germline V CDR1 and CDR2: PRHDT, FYEKMQ (reference sequence). CDR3 length: 15 residues. Germline trimming cut 5 bases from V and 1 base from J; bases unmatched to any gene: 6. The CDR3, as DNA: TGTGCCAGCAGCCTCACAGGGGGCAGATCCTACGAGCAGTACTTC. Protein sequence: CASSLTGGRSYEQYF.

This chain connects TRBV5-1 to TRBJ1-4; maybe TRBD1 (6 bases). CDR1 SGHRS and CDR2 YFSETQ come from the germline V gene. Trimming took off 4 bases at V and 2 bases at J, with 9 bases between the two ends. This CDR3 has 14 amino acids. Here the CDR3 DNA reads TGCGCCAGCAGCCGGGACATGACTAATGAAAAACTGTTTTTT. This encodes CASSRDMTNEKLFF.